These 5 T cell receptor beta chains share one sample of origin, sequenced in a study of OX40 agonist ivuxolimab in advanced cancers. Assay: immunoSEQ multiplex PCR; the TCRdb copy retains only in-frame clones and omits some. The data contain nearly 35,000 clones, about 92% of them singletons. The starting material was CD4+ or CD8+ T cells sorted from blood, obtained in a trial of the OX40 agonist ivuxolimab. Source of these receptors: an adult with an advanced solid tumor such as melanoma, head and neck, liver or kidney cancer.

This clone was picked up one time. The genes are TRBV6-6 and TRBJ2-7, with a tentative D call TRBD2 (5 bases). Germline V CDR1 and CDR2: MNHNY, SVGAGI (reference sequence). The CDR3 runs 13 residues. V gave up 2 bases and J gave up 2 bases, with 7 bases separating them. In DNA form, the CDR3 reads TGTGCCAGCAGTTACCGGGGAGCCTACGAGCAGTACTTC. Protein sequence: CASSYRGAYEQYF.

The gene calls are TRBV5-1 and TRBJ2-7; the D gene is possibly TRBD2 (5 bases). The CDR3 length is 13 residues. Germline loops: CDR1 SGHRS, CDR2 YFSETQ. The V gene lost 3 bases and the J gene lost 1 base, with 8 bases spanning the gap. CDR3 protein: CASSSGSSYEQYF. In DNA form, the CDR3 reads TGCGCCAGCAGCTCGGGATCGTCCTACGAGCAGTACTTC.

The chain has TRBV4-2 and TRBJ2-5; 10 nucleotides match TRBD2. CDR1 is LGHNA and CDR2 is YNFKEQ in the germline V gene. CDR3 length: 17 amino acids. V shed 3 bases and J 2 bases; nucleotides not matched to a gene: 9. The CDR3 is CASSQGSQAGGQETQYF. The CDR3 DNA reads TGTGCCAGCAGCCAGGGATCTCAAGCGGGAGGGCAAGAGACCCAGTACTTC.

In its sample, this clone was seen a few times. The chain employs TRBV14 and TRBJ2-3; TRBD2 matches 11 bases. V shed 3 bases and J 5 bases; nucleotides not matched to a gene: 4. This CDR3 is built from 15 residues. Per germline, CDR1 SGHDN and CDR2 FVKESK. The CDR3 loop is CASSQGLAELDTQYF. As DNA, the CDR3 is TGTGCCAGCAGCCAGGGACTAGCGGAATTAGATACGCAGTATTTT. Drawing the rest from reference TRBV14 and TRBJ2-3, the complete variable domain is EAGVTQFPSHSVIEKGQTVTLRCDPISGHDNLYWYRRVMGKEIKFLLHFVKESKQDESGMPNNRFLAERTGGTYSTLKVQPAELEDSGVYFCASSQGLAELDTQYFGPGTRLTVL.

The rearrangement links TRBV28 to TRBJ2-7, with unresolved D. The V end was cut by 4 bases, the J end by 2 bases, with 9 bases between. Germline V CDR1 and CDR2: MDHEN, SYDVKM. The CDR3 contains 13 residues. CDR3 amino acids: CASSSWAPYEQYF. The CDR3 DNA reads as TGTGCCAGCAGTTCCTGGGCTCCCTACGAGCAGTACTTC. The full variable domain, rest sourced from reference TRBV28 and TRBJ2-7, is DVKVTQSSRYLVKRTGEKVFLECVQDMDHENMFWYRQDPGLGLRLIYFSYDVKMKEKGDIPEGYSVSREKKERFSLILESASTNQTSMYLCASSSWAPYEQYFGPGTRLTVT.